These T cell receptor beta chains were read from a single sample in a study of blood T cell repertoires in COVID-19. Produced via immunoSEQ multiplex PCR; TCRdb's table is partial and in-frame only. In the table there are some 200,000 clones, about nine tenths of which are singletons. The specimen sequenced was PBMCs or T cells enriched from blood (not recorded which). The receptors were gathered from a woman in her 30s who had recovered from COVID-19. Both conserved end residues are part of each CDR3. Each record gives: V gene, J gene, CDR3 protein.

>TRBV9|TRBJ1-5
CASSVGRAGNQPQHF
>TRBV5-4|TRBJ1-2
CASSLGQGLYGYTF
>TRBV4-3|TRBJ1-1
CASRTGGIMNTEAFF
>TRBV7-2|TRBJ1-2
CASSLSEDYTF
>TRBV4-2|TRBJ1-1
CASSQAPHTGGVTEAFF
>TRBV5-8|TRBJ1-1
CASSPRPGGGAFF
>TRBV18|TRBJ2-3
CASSPNQGRTDTQYF
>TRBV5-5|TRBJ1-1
CASSVGTGSEAFF
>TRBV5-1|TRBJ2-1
CASSTGLNYNEQFF
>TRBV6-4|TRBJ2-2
CASSDRPGLPGELFF
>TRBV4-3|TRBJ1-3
CASSLQGPGMDSGNTIYF
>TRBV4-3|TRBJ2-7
CASSQVEGATYEQYF
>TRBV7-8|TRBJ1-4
CASSPRHVNEKLFF
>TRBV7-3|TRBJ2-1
CASSLRGTMGEQFF
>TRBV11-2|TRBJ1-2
CASSLAAGYYGYTF
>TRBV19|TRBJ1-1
CATIGRGYTEAFF
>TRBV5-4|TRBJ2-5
CASSLGTAQETQYF
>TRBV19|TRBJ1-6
CASSMENSPLHF
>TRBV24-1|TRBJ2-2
CATGTGETGELFF
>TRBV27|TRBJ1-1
CASSPSDRGLNTEAFF
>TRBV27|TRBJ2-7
CASSLTSGAREQYF
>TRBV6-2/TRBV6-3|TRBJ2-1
CASSVLGPRGGGSYNEQFF
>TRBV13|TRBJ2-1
CASSLIVRTGPPYNEQFF
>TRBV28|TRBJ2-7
CASSFRGGTYEQYF
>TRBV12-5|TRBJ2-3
CASGPLDTQYF